Below, 27 T cell receptor beta chains from the same sample are listed, as sequenced in a study of cytomegalovirus exposure and HLA in healthy donors. PCR used 60 Vbeta primers and 13 Jbeta primers. Only in-frame clones appear in the TCRdb table, and some are missing; sequencing was by immunoSEQ multiplex PCR. Of more than 150,000 clones listed, 65% to 85% are singletons. Input material: PBMCs. The source of these receptors is a girl aged 10-17 years in good health and CMV-seropositive.

The chain combines TRBV6-1 with TRBJ2-1, with 9 bases fitting TRBD2. Germline V gene sequence: CDR1 MNHNS, CDR2 SASEGT. With 2 bases clipped from V and 8 bases from J, the junction kept 13 bases outside the gene matches. The CDR3 is 17 amino acids. CDR3 protein: CASSELGGWTSVHEQFF. CDR3 nucleotides: TGTGCCAGCAGTGAACTCGGAGGGTGGACTAGCGTACATGAGCAGTTCTTC.

The rearrangement uses TRBV11-2 and TRBJ2-3; TRBD2 matches at 8 bases. The V and J ends lost 8 bases and 4 bases, in that order; junction bases with no gene match: 8. CDR3 size: 14 residues. CDR1 and CDR2 (germline): SGHAT, FQNNGV. The CDR3 spells CASLSGNFPDTQYF. CDR3 nucleotides: TGTGCCAGCCTTAGCGGGAACTTTCCAGATACGCAGTATTTT.

The chain combines TRBV6-6 with TRBJ1-5; D is ambiguous. V lost 6 bases to trimming and J lost 12 bases, with 12 bases between them. Germline V lookup: CDR1 MNHNY, CDR2 SVGAGI (reference sequence). This CDR3 is 11 amino acids long. CDR3 in DNA: TGTGCCAGCAGAGTCCACAATCTCCAGCATTTT. Its translation is CASRVHNLQHF.

This sequence joins TRBV7-9 and TRBJ1-1; the D gene is possibly TRBD1 (5 bases). This CDR3 comprises 14 residues. CDR1 and CDR2 (germline): SEHNR, FQNEAQ (reference sequence). The V gene lost 4 bases and the J gene lost 6 bases, with 15 bases spanning the gap. CDR3 amino acids: CASSWGLADPEAFF. CDR3 in DNA: TGTGCCAGCAGCTGGGGACTGGCTGACCCTGAAGCTTTCTTT. Full variable domain (rest looked up from reference TRBV7-9 and TRBJ1-1): DTGVSQNPRHKITKRGQNVTFRCDPISEHNRLYWYRQTLGQGPEFLTYFQNEAQLEKSRLLSDRFSAERPKGSFSTLEIQRTEQGDSAMYLCASSWGLADPEAFFGQGTRLTVV.

This chain uses TRBV5-6 with TRBJ1-2; D gene ambiguous. The CDR3 contains 12 residues. Trimming left V 6 bases short and J 7 bases short, with 13 bases between. Germline V gene lookup returns CDR1 SGHDT and CDR2 YYEEEE. CDR3 protein: CASTLGGPGYTF. DNA of the CDR3: TGTGCCAGCACCCTTGGAGGGCCTGGCTACACCTTC.

The CDR3: CASSYSGQGWPQHF. The CDR3 DNA is TGTGCCAGCAGTTACTCGGGGCAGGGCTGGCCCCAGCATTTT. V gene TRBV6-5 combines with J gene TRBJ1-5; tentatively, D is TRBD1 (5 bases). Germline values: CDR1 MNHEY, CDR2 SVGAGI. The germline V and J ends were trimmed by 0 bases and 9 bases, with 12 bases remaining between them. The CDR3 runs 14 residues.

The chain joins TRBV7-2 to TRBJ2-5, with D perhaps TRBD1 (5 bases). V dropped 0 bases and J dropped 11 bases, with 10 bases sitting between them. This CDR3 has 12 amino acids. Germline values: CDR1 SGHTA, CDR2 FQGNSA. The DNA of the CDR3 is TGTGCCAGCAGCTTAGCGGGGCTGAAGCAGTACTTC. Its translation is CASSLAGLKQYF.

The gene calls are TRBV5-5 and TRBJ1-1, with D possibly matching TRBD1 (6 bases). Germline lookup yields CDR1 SGHKS and CDR2 YYEKEE (reference sequence). The CDR3 has 18 residues. Trimming left V 2 bases short and J 0 bases short, with 20 bases between. CDR3 DNA sequence: TGTGCCAGCAGCTTAAACTCAGGGGCAGGGAATATGAACACTGAAGCTTTCTTT. It specifies CASSLNSGAGNMNTEAFF.

The genes are TRBV6-5 and TRBJ1-3, with TRBD1 identical over 7 bases. Trimming removed 0 bases from V and 4 bases from J; junction bases left unmatched: 6. The CDR3 totals 16 residues. Germline assignment: CDR1 MNHEY and CDR2 SVGAGI. In DNA, the CDR3 is TGTGCCAGCAGTTACTCGATACCAGGGGGAGGAAACACCATATATTTT. Amino acid sequence: CASSYSIPGGGNTIYF.

The V call is TRBV18, the J call TRBJ2-5; D perhaps matches TRBD1 (6 bases). The CDR3 has 14 amino acids. The V end was cut by 4 bases, the J end by 4 bases, with 13 bases between. Germline CDR1 and CDR2: KGHSH and LQKENI. Written as DNA, the CDR3 is TGTGCCAGCTCACAGACAGGTACAGGAGAGACCCAGTACTTC. This gives the protein CASSQTGTGETQYF.

The rearrangement uses TRBV19 and TRBJ1-1; D remains unclear. The V end lost 4 bases, the J end lost 0 bases, and 6 bases lay between the germline ends. The CDR3 contains 13 residues. Germline CDR1 reads LNHDA; CDR2 reads SQIVND (reference sequence). CDR3 sequence: CASSTVLNTEAFF. CDR3 DNA: TGTGCCAGTAGTACGGTTTTGAACACTGAAGCTTTCTTT.

The chain has TRBV9 and TRBJ2-3, with 10 bases matching TRBD2. CDR1 is SGDLS, CDR2 YYNGEE, per germline. CDR3 length equals 16 residues. V lost 3 bases, J lost 0 bases, and 4 bases stayed unmatched. CDR3 sequence: CASSGGLATSTDTQYF. For the CDR3, the DNA is TGTGCCAGCAGCGGGGGACTAGCGACTAGCACAGATACGCAGTATTTT.

The V gene is TRBV19, the J gene TRBJ2-1; no firm D call. The CDR3 has 13 amino acids. Trimming removed 4 bases from V and 4 bases from J, with 8 bases in between. Per the germline V gene, CDR1 is LNHDA and CDR2 is SQIVND (reference sequence). For the CDR3, the DNA is TGTGCCAGTAGTACTAACCCTTACAATGAGCAGTTCTTC. This encodes CASSTNPYNEQFF.

This clone has a handful of counts. V and J are TRBV6-5 and TRBJ1-1, with 7 bases fitting TRBD1. The CDR3 extends over 13 amino acids. Looked up from germline, CDR1 is MNHEY and CDR2 is SVGAGI. V lost 7 bases and J lost 5; bases outside the gene matches: 7. The CDR3 here is CASKTGLRTEAFF. In DNA, the CDR3 is TGTGCCAGCAAGACAGGGTTACGAACTGAAGCTTTCTTT.

The chain uses TRBV4-1 and TRBJ1-1, with TRBD1 as a possible D gene (6 bases). Germline V lookup: CDR1 MGHRA, CDR2 YSYEKL. V dropped 1 base and J dropped 1 base, with 13 bases sitting between them. CDR3 length: 16 residues. As DNA, the CDR3 is TGCGCCAGCAGCCAAGGGTTGAGGACAGCGAACACTGAAGCTTTCTTT. Protein sequence: CASSQGLRTANTEAFF.

This chain links TRBV29-1 with TRBJ1-1, with 7 bases lining up with TRBD1. CDR1 and CDR2 from the germline V gene are SQVTM and ANQGSEA. V shed 7 bases, J shed 4 bases, and the junction held 6 bases outside the gene matches. The length of the CDR3 is 12 residues. CDR3 coding DNA: TGCAGCGGGGGGGCAGGGGGCACTGAAGCTTTCTTT. Amino acid sequence: CSGGAGGTEAFF.

Notes on this clone: The sample contains more than one DNA sequence encoding this CDR3. This chain joins TRBV11-2 and TRBJ2-2; D is undetermined. The germline V gene has CDR1 SGHAT and CDR2 FQNNGV. Trimming stripped 1 base from V and 1 base from J, with 7 bases between. The CDR3 extends over 15 amino acids. The CDR3 DNA sequence: TGTGCCAGCAGCTTAGTTGGCAGGAACACCGGGGAGCTGTTTTTT. It encodes CASSLVGRNTGELFF.

This clone was picked up a small number of times. The chain carries TRBV10-1 and TRBJ2-1, with D possibly TRBD2 on 7 matching bases. The CDR3 spans 15 residues. Deletions cut 6 bases from V and 4 bases from J, with 16 bases between. Germline-derived CDR1 and CDR2 are WNHNN and SYGVQD (reference sequence). CDR3 coding DNA: TGCGCCAGCAGCGAGGGGGACTACCCATACAATGAGCAGTTCTTC. This codes for CASSEGDYPYNEQFF.

The chain is built from TRBV11-3 and TRBJ2-5, with 10 nucleotides matching TRBD2. V lost 1 base and J lost 5; bases outside the gene matches: 7. The germline V gene has CDR1 SGHNT and CDR2 YENEEA. CDR3 length: 16 residues. CDR3 DNA: TGTGCCAGCAGCTTAGGGGCTAGCGGGAGCGATGAGACCCAGTACTTC. This translates into CASSLGASGSDETQYF.

V usage is TRBV19 and J usage is TRBJ2-7; tentative D call: TRBD2 (7 bases). The CDR3 sequence is 14 residues long. V gave up 6 bases and J gave up 2 bases, with 14 bases separating them. Germline V gives CDR1 LNHDA, CDR2 SQIVND (reference sequence). The CDR3 DNA reads as TGTGCCAGTAGATCGGGGGGCAAGACCTACGAGCAGTACTTC. It translates to CASRSGGKTYEQYF. Drawing the rest from reference TRBV19 and TRBJ2-7, the complete variable domain is DGGITQSPKYLFRKEGQNVTLSCEQNLNHDAMYWYRQDPGQGLRLIYYSQIVNDFQKGDIAEGYSVSREKKESFPLTVTSAQKNPTAFYLCASRSGGKTYEQYFGPGTRLTVT.

The V gene is TRBV6-1, the J gene TRBJ1-2; D perhaps matches TRBD1 (5 bases). The CDR3 has 14 residues. Trimming left V 5 bases short and J 14 bases short, with 24 bases between. Germline V gene lookup returns CDR1 MNHNS and CDR2 SASEGT. The CDR3 loop reads CASSSPTIRQQRTF. The CDR3 nucleotides read TGTGCCAGCAGTTCCCCCACGATAAGACAGCAAAGGACCTTC.

The J gene is TRBJ2-2, the V gene TRBV5-6; D remains unclear. Germline CDR1 is SGHDT and CDR2 is YYEEEE. The length of the CDR3 is 16 residues. Deletions cut 2 bases from V and 0 bases from J, with 11 bases between. The CDR3 sequence is CASSFQLAANTGELFF. The CDR3 region has the DNA TGTGCCAGCAGCTTCCAATTGGCCGCGAACACCGGGGAGCTGTTTTTT.

The chain is built from TRBV27 and TRBJ2-7; 10 bases are a match to TRBD2. Germline V gene data show CDR1 as MNHEY and CDR2 as SMNVEV (reference sequence). The V segment lost 6 bases and the J segment 3 bases; nucleotides outside the gene matches: 8. The CDR3 is 15 amino acids. CDR3 bases: TGTGCCAGCAGCCCCGTGCCTAGCGGGAGCTACGAGCAGTACTTC. Translated, it gives CASSPVPSGSYEQYF.

The chain joins TRBV10-3 to TRBJ2-1; 10 bases fit TRBD2. This CDR3 spans 16 amino acids. With 5 bases clipped from V and 4 bases from J, the junction kept 8 bases outside the gene matches. Looked up from germline, CDR1 is ENHRY and CDR2 is SYGVKD. CDR3 residues: CAISQLAGDLYNEQFF. As DNA, the CDR3 is TGTGCCATCAGTCAGCTAGCGGGAGACCTATACAATGAGCAGTTCTTC.

This chain joins TRBV7-2 and TRBJ2-1; 9 bases align to TRBD1. Germline-derived CDR1 and CDR2 are SGHTA and FQGNSA. The CDR3 length is 15 residues. With V trimmed by 1 base and J by 8 bases, 6 bases remained unmatched. The CDR3 reads CASSLDTGGGYEQFF. The CDR3 nucleotides read TGTGCCAGCAGCTTAGATACAGGGGGCGGGTATGAGCAGTTCTTC.

The rearrangement joins TRBV29-1 to TRBJ2-7; the match to TRBD1 covers 9 bases. The trim removed 1 base at V and 3 bases at J, leaving 1 base unmatched. The CDR3 covers 13 residues. The V gene's germline CDR1 is SQVTM and CDR2 ANQGSEA. This CDR3 reads CSVEGDRDYEQYF. The DNA of the CDR3 is TGCAGCGTTGAAGGGGACAGGGACTACGAGCAGTACTTC.

For the CDR3, the DNA is TGTGCCAGTACTAGCGGGAGCTCCTACGAGCAGTACTTC. This translates into CASTSGSSYEQYF. The chain has TRBV19 and TRBJ2-7; 10 bases align to TRBD2. The V gene end was trimmed by 7 bases and the J gene end by 0 bases; junction bases not matched to a gene: 0. This CDR3 region has 13 residues. From germline, CDR1 is LNHDA and CDR2 SQIVND (reference sequence).